The 3 T cell receptor beta chains given below trace back to one sample, sequenced in a study of blood T cells in healthy people across ages. Alongside a J-beta primer mix, a sample-barcoded 5' primer served in a second PCR lasting roughly 7 to 12 cycles. TCRdb ran MiXCR on the 5' RACE reads and lists one entry per CDR3 protein. The sample includes approximately 600,000 distinct CDR3 sequences, 58% of them seen just once. The sequenced sample was blood. The receptors originated from a man aged 60 to 75 in good health.

The CDR3 loop is CASSQQASSYEQYF. The CDR3 DNA sequence: TGTGCCAGCAGTCAGCAAGCGAGCTCCTACGAGCAGTACTTC. J is TRBJ2-7 and V is TRBV3-1; no firm D call. The CDR3 extends over 14 amino acids. CDR1 and CDR2 from the germline V gene are LGHDT and YNNKEL (reference sequence). The V end was cut by 6 bases, the J end by 0 bases, with 12 bases between.

The sample holds a few counts of this clonotype. V is TRBV20-1 and J is TRBJ2-7; D perhaps matches TRBD2 (5 bases). CDR3 length: 13 amino acids. V was pared by 3 bases and J by 4 bases, with 13 bases between. The germline V gene encodes CDR1 DFQATT and CDR2 SNEGSKA (reference sequence). CDR3 loop: CSARATNGYEQYF. The CDR3 region has the DNA TGCAGTGCTAGGGCGACTAACGGATACGAGCAGTACTTC.

V usage is TRBV5-1 and J usage is TRBJ1-1, with TRBD1 as a possible D gene (6 bases). CDR1 and CDR2 (germline): SGHRS, YFSETQ. With 1 base removed from V and 3 bases from J, the gap between germline ends came to 13 bases. This CDR3 is 15 amino acids long. The chain's CDR3 is CASSLIGGRDTEAFF. The DNA of the CDR3 is TGCGCCAGCAGCTTGATAGGGGGTCGGGACACTGAAGCTTTCTTT.